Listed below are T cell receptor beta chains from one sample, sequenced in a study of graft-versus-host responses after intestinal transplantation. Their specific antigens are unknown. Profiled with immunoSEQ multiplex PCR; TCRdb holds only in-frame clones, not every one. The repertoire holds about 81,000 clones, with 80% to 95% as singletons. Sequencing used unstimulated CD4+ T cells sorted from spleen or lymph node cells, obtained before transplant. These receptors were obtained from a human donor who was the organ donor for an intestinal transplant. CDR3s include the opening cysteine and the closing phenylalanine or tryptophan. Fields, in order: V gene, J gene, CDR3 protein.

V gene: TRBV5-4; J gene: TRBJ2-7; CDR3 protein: CASSLGRGSPYEQYF
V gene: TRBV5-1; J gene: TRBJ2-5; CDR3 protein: CASSAGTSGSGGETQYF
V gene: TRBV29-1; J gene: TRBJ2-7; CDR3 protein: CSVEGGTPEGYEQYF
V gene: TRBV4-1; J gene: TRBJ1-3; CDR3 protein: CASSQAQWGNTIYF
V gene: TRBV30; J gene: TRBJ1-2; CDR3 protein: CAWRPRTVGGYTF
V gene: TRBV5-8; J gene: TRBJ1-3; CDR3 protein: CASSWSGTGSSGNTIYF
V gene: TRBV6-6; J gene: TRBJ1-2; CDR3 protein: CASSNQGTYGYTF
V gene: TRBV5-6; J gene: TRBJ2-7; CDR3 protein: CASSVGPTISYEQYF
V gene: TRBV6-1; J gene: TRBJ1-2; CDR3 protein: CASREASYGYTF
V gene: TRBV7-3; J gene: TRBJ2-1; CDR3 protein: CASSSFLAEAYNEQFF
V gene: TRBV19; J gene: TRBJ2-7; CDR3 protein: CASSTYSRGYSYEQYF
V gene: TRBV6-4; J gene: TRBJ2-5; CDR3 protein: CASSDDRWPALAGGCETQYF
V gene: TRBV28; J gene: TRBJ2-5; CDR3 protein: CASSLSIRTQYF
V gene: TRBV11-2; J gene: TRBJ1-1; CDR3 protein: CASGQQGQFEAFF
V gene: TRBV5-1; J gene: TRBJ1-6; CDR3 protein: CASSFRQGSYNSPLHF
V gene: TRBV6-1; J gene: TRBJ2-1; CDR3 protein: CASSETMDRVREQFF
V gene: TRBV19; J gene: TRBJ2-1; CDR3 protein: CASSIRGEDEQFF
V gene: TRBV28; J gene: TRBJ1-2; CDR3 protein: CASRRAGYGYTF
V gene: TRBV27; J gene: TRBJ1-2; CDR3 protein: CASSSDRSLGYTF
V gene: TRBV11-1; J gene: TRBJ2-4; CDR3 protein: CASSFSRWTGAKNIQYF
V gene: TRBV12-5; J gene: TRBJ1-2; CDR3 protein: CASGLVQGGGPSNYGYTF
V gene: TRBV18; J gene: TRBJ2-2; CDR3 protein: CASSPGQLVNTGELFF